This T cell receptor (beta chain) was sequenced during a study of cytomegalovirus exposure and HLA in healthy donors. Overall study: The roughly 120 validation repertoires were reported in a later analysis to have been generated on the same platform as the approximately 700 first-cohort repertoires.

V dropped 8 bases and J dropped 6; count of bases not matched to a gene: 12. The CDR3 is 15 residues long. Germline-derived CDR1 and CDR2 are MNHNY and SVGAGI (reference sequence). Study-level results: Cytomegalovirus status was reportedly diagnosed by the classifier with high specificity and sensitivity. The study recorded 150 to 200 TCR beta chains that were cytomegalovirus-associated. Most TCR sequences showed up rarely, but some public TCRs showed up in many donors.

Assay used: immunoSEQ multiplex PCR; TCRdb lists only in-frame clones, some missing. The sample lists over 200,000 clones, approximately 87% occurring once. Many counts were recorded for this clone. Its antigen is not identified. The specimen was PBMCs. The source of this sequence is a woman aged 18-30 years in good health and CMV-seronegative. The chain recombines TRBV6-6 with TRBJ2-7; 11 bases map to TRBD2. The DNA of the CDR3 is TGTGCCAGCGGCCCGGGGACTAGCGGTGAGCGCGAGCAGTACTTC. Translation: CASGPGTSGEREQYF.